The source of this T cell receptor beta chain is a study of chemoradiotherapy in HPV16-positive cancers. The V end lost 0 bases, the J end lost 4 bases, and 16 bases lay between the germline ends. Germline assignment: CDR1 SGHRS and CDR2 YFSETQ. The CDR3 contains 16 residues. Sequencing was performed with immunoSEQ multiplex PCR; in TCRdb, only in-frame clones are kept and a portion is missing. The table lists around 10,000 clones, less than 75% of them singletons. This TCR came from a human donor with HPV-associated anogenital cancer. This sequence joins TRBV5-1 and TRBJ1-1; a possible D gene is TRBD1 (6 bases). The sample was acquired from a patient who underwent chemoradiotherapy. This CDR3 reads CASSLDTGPRSTEAFF. The CDR3 DNA reads as TGCGCCAGCAGCTTGGACACAGGGCCCAGGAGCACTGAAGCTTTCTTT.